This TCR beta chain is from a study of shared clonotypes between healthy human individuals. The germline gives CDR1 MDHEN, CDR2 SYDVKM. V was shortened by 6 bases and J by 1 base, with 10 bases between the two germline ends. The CDR3 has 13 residues. Genomic DNA of every subset was divided equally among multiple immunoSEQ plates. Sequenced by immunoSEQ multiplex PCR; TCRdb stores in-frame clones only, minus some. Among hundreds of thousands of clones, about 95% were seen once, and the ten largest hold roughly 0.1%. This clone was recorded only once. The naive CD8 population came from CD45RO-negative cells selected for CCR7, without terminally differentiated effector memory CD45RA+ cells.

The source of this sequence is a woman in her 30s in good health. Sequencing input: naive CD8+ T cells sorted from blood. This rearrangement joins TRBV28 to TRBJ2-7; a weak D match, TRBD1 (7 bases). The CDR3 loop is CASSAGQSYEQYF. The DNA of the CDR3 is TGTGCCAGCAGCGCGGGACAGTCCTACGAGCAGTACTTC. Full variable domain (outside the CDR3, taken from reference TRBV28 and TRBJ2-7): DVKVTQSSRYLVKRTGEKVFLECVQDMDHENMFWYRQDPGLGLRLIYFSYDVKMKEKGDIPEGYSVSREKKERFSLILESASTNQTSMYLCASSAGQSYEQYFGPGTRLTVT.